This TCR beta chain was recorded in a study of T cell responses to AZD1222 COVID-19 vaccine. Comment on this clone: What it binds is not known.

The CDR3 consists of 14 residues. Germline values: CDR1 KGHDR, CDR2 SFDVKD. With 3 bases removed from V and 6 bases from J, the gap between germline ends came to 13 bases. Study-level results: When two AZD1222 doses had been given, Spike-specific TCR breadth and depth rose. Repertoires were obtained solely post-peak T cell response.

Generated by immunoSEQ multiplex PCR, the TCRdb table keeps only in-frame clones and is missing some. The data hold about 140,000 clones, with under 90% observed a single time. The specimen comprised peripheral blood, sampled 28 days after the second AZD1222 dose. This clonotype originated in an adult who received the AZD1222 COVID-19 vaccine. The chain combines TRBV24-1 with TRBJ1-2; D is possibly TRBD1 (5 bases). Written as DNA, the CDR3 is TGTGCCACCAGTGATCCCGTCCAGGGTCATGGCTACACCTTC. Translating gives CATSDPVQGHGYTF.